These 28 T cell receptor beta chains share one sample of origin, sequenced in a study of blood T cells in healthy people across ages. A sample-barcoded 5' primer and a J-beta primer mix were used in a second PCR of about 6 to 11 cycles. TCRdb analysed the 5' RACE reads with MiXCR anew, one entry per CDR3 protein. The table lists 700,000 to 850,000 distinct CDR3 sequences, about 36% of them singletons. Sequencing was performed on blood. These receptors were taken from a man between 18 and 35 years old in good health.

There are a few counts of this clonotype. The J gene is TRBJ2-3, the V gene TRBV4-1, with 9 bases that match TRBD1. Germline values: CDR1 MGHRA, CDR2 YSYEKL. The CDR3 runs to 17 residues. V lost 4 bases, J lost 1 base, and 9 bases stayed unmatched. The CDR3 DNA reads as TGCGCCAGCAGCCTTCAGGGACAGGGAGGCGGCACAGATACGCAGTATTTT. It is translated as CASSLQGQGGGTDTQYF.

The chain has TRBV7-9 and TRBJ2-5; perhaps TRBD1 as D (6 bases). V dropped 2 bases and J dropped 4 bases, with 14 bases sitting between them. The CDR3 loop spans 15 amino acids. Looked up from germline, CDR1 is SEHNR and CDR2 is FQNEAQ (reference sequence). For the CDR3, the DNA is TGTGCCAGCAGCTTACTAATGGGGGCTGGAGAGACCCAGTACTTC. Translated, it gives CASSLLMGAGETQYF.

The table lists this clonotype with many counts. The V gene is TRBV7-9, the J gene TRBJ2-4; 8 positions agree with TRBD1. The CDR3 loop spans 16 amino acids. V was clipped by 5 bases and J by 5 bases; unmatched bases: 11. Germline values: CDR1 SEHNR, CDR2 FQNEAQ (reference sequence). In DNA form, the CDR3 reads TGTGCCAGCAGCCCAACGACAGGGGCCGGAGAAAACATTCAGTACTTC. Translated: CASSPTTGAGENIQYF. The full variable domain, its missing parts supplied by reference TRBV7-9 and TRBJ2-4, is DTGVSQNPRHKITKRGQNVTFRCDPISEHNRLYWYRQTLGQGPEFLTYFQNEAQLEKSRLLSDRFSAERPKGSFSTLEIQRTEQGDSAMYLCASSPTTGAGENIQYFGAGTRLSVL.

This clonotype was found once. The chain links TRBV11-1 to TRBJ1-2; 11 bases are a match to TRBD1. Trimming at V came to 8 bases and at J to 4 bases, leaving 3 bases not matched to a gene. This CDR3 spans 13 amino acids. Looked up from germline, CDR1 is SGHAT and CDR2 is FQDESV (reference sequence). The DNA of the CDR3 is TGTGCCAGCGTGGGACAGGGGGGCTATGGCTACACCTTC. This codes for CASVGQGGYGYTF.

The chain links TRBV20-1 to TRBJ2-3, with D perhaps matching TRBD1 (6 bases). The CDR3 is 17 amino acids. V was pared by 6 bases and J by 2 bases, with 24 bases between. Germline lookup yields CDR1 DFQATT and CDR2 SNEGSKA (reference sequence). CDR3 amino acids: CSALNPLRGYNTDTQYF. The CDR3 DNA reads as TGCAGTGCCTTAAACCCACTGAGGGGGTACAACACAGATACGCAGTATTTT.

This clonotype was seen more than once but under ten times. The rearrangement uses TRBV7-9 and TRBJ1-6; D not resolved. V lost 1 base, J lost 4 bases, and 17 bases lay in between. CDR1 is SEHNR, CDR2 FQNEAQ, per germline (reference sequence). The CDR3 is 18 amino acids. CDR3 nucleotide sequence: TGTGCCAGCAGCTTAGGCTTGCCAGCTCATTATTATAATTCACCCCTCCACTTT. As protein: CASSLGLPAHYYNSPLHF.

This chain uses TRBV7-2 with TRBJ1-2, with D possibly TRBD1 on 5 matching bases. Germline values: CDR1 SGHTA, CDR2 FQGNSA. V was clipped by 1 base and J by 4 bases, with 10 bases between them. The CDR3 length is 14 residues. The CDR3 DNA sequence: TGTGCCAGCAGCTTAGTGACAGTCGCCTATGGCTACACCTTC. Residues: CASSLVTVAYGYTF.

This clonotype appeared many times. DNA for the CDR3: TGTGCCAGCAGCTTAATTACAGGGAGCCACGAGCAGTACTTC. Translation gives CASSLITGSHEQYF. The V and J genes are TRBV7-3 and TRBJ2-7, with a tentative D call TRBD1 (6 bases). The V and J ends lost 1 base and 5 bases respectively, with 12 bases between them. CDR1 is SGHTA, CDR2 FQGTGA, per germline. This CDR3 has 14 residues.

A few counts support this clonotype. The V gene is TRBV19, the J gene TRBJ2-1; 9 bases align to TRBD2. This CDR3 region has 15 residues. The germline CDR1 and CDR2 sequences are LNHDA and SQIVND (reference sequence). Losses at the gene ends were 4 bases for V and 6 bases for J; bases not matched to a gene: 7. The CDR3 sequence: CASSSTSGSFNEQFF. The CDR3 nucleotides are TGTGCCAGTAGTAGTACTAGCGGGTCTTTCAATGAGCAGTTCTTC.

This clonotype showed up many times. The chain joins TRBV7-2 to TRBJ2-5, with a tentative D call TRBD1 (8 bases). The germline V and J ends were trimmed by 2 bases and 2 bases, with 21 bases remaining between them. This CDR3 is built from 18 residues. Germline-derived CDR1 and CDR2 are SGHTA and FQGNSA. CDR3 in DNA: TGTGCCAGCAGCTTAATAGGTAGTGGACAGGGACTACAAGAGACCCAGTACTTC. Translated, it gives CASSLIGSGQGLQETQYF.

There are a few counts of this clonotype. V is TRBV20-1 and J is TRBJ1-5; 9 nucleotides line up with TRBD1. This CDR3 has 17 amino acids. The germline V gene encodes CDR1 DFQATT and CDR2 SNEGSKA (reference sequence). Losses at the gene ends were 4 bases for V and 0 bases for J; bases not matched to a gene: 10. CDR3 region: CSAIPLGQGNSNQPQHF. Written as DNA, the CDR3 is TGCAGTGCTATTCCGTTGGGACAGGGAAATAGCAATCAGCCCCAGCATTTT.

The gene calls are TRBV20-1 and TRBJ2-1; D possibly matches TRBD1 or TRBD2 (6 bases each). Germline loops: CDR1 DFQATT, CDR2 SNEGSKA (reference sequence). Trimming left V 0 bases short and J 12 bases short, with 15 bases between. This CDR3 region has 13 residues. This chain's CDR3 is CSARDSGARGQFF. CDR3 bases: TGCAGTGCTAGAGATTCGGGGGCCAGGGGGCAGTTCTTC.

V and J are TRBV2 and TRBJ1-1; D unresolved. This CDR3 has 13 amino acids. Germline values: CDR1 SNHLY, CDR2 FYNNEI. V lost 10 bases to trimming and J lost 2 bases, with 14 bases between them. CDR3 amino acids: CATRWTGNTEAFF. The CDR3 DNA reads TGTGCCACTCGTTGGACGGGCAACACTGAAGCTTTCTTT.

The rearrangement joins TRBV2 to TRBJ2-3; possible D gene TRBD2, 5 bases. CDR3 length: 13 amino acids. In germline, CDR1 is SNHLY, CDR2 FYNNEI. V shed 6 bases and J shed 4 bases, with 11 bases lying between them. The CDR3 is CASRIGLSDTQYF. The CDR3 bases are TGTGCCAGCAGGATTGGACTTTCAGATACGCAGTATTTT.

The genes are TRBV29-1 and TRBJ1-5; the match to TRBD1 covers 8 bases. This CDR3 contains 14 residues. Losses at the gene ends were 6 bases for V and 2 bases for J; bases not matched to a gene: 6. CDR1 is SQVTM, CDR2 ANQGSEA, per germline. The CDR3 DNA is TGCAGCGTACGACAGGGGTTAGGCAATCAGCCCCAGCATTTT. Protein: CSVRQGLGNQPQHF.

As regards this clonotype: A much larger clone differs by one base, so this may be a read error. The gene calls are TRBV7-2 and TRBJ2-3, with no clear D. This CDR3 has 12 residues. Trimming shortened V by 6 bases and J by 10 bases, and 14 bases separated the two germline ends. Germline CDR1 and CDR2: SGHTA and FQGNSA. CDR3 bases: TGTGCCAGCAGAGTGGGGTCAGACGCGCAGTATTTT. It encodes CASRVGSDAQYF.

V gene TRBV4-3 combines with J gene TRBJ2-7; TRBD1 matches at 8 bases. Germline CDR1 is LGHNA and CDR2 is YSLEER. After removal of 1 base from V and 0 bases from J, the junction contained 2 bases not matched to a gene. The CDR3 totals 15 residues. The CDR3 spells CASSQGTGLSYEQYF. In DNA, the CDR3 is TGCGCCAGCAGCCAAGGGACAGGGCTCTCCTACGAGCAGTACTTC.

With regard to this clonotype: A clone one base away is much larger, so this may be a read error. The V and J genes are TRBV12-3 or TRBV12-4 and TRBJ2-4; D not resolved. This CDR3 comprises 13 residues. The CDR3 DNA follows: TGTGCCAGCAGCCAAGTAGCCAAAAACACTCAGTACTTC. This gives the protein CASSQVAKNTQYF.

The genes are TRBV28 and TRBJ2-7, with D unclear. This CDR3 spans 16 amino acids. V was cut by 1 base and J by 7 bases, with 20 bases left in between. Germline-derived CDR1 and CDR2 are MDHEN and SYDVKM. CDR3 in amino acids: CASSLSEVRSYNEQYF. The CDR3 DNA is TGTGCCAGCAGTTTATCTGAGGTACGCTCCTACAATGAGCAGTACTTC.

This clonotype was observed a few times. The chain carries TRBV5-1 and TRBJ1-2, with TRBD1 as a possible D gene (6 bases). In germline, CDR1 is SGHRS, CDR2 YFSETQ. Trimming took 0 bases from V and 8 from J, leaving 23 bases between them. The CDR3 has 17 amino acids. The CDR3 is CASSLVEGDPQQAGYTF. CDR3 DNA: TGCGCCAGCAGCTTGGTGGAGGGGGACCCTCAACAGGCGGGCTACACCTTC.

This clonotype was observed many times. J is TRBJ2-7 and V is TRBV5-1, with D hard to call. The V end was cut by 3 bases, the J end by 0 bases, with 13 bases between. This CDR3 has 15 residues. The V gene's germline CDR1 is SGHRS and CDR2 YFSETQ. CDR3: CASSSDTAPSYEQYF. DNA of the CDR3: TGCGCCAGCAGCTCGGATACCGCTCCCTCCTACGAGCAGTACTTC.

The chain recombines TRBV15 with TRBJ2-1; D is possibly TRBD1 or TRBD2 (5 bases each). Germline V gene data show CDR1 as LNHNV and CDR2 as YYDKDF (reference sequence). This CDR3 comprises 14 residues. The germline V and J ends were trimmed by 5 bases and 7 bases, with 15 bases remaining between them. CDR3 region: CATSPPTGQNEQFF. The CDR3 DNA reads as TGTGCCACCAGCCCTCCAACGGGGCAGAATGAGCAGTTCTTC.

The V call is TRBV6-4, the J call TRBJ2-1; TRBD1 matches at 7 bases. Germline V gives CDR1 MRHNA, CDR2 SNTAGT. V shed 2 bases and J 8 bases; nucleotides not matched to a gene: 9. There are 15 residues in the CDR3. The chain's CDR3 is CASSDLDRPFDEQFF. The CDR3, as DNA: TGTGCCAGCAGTGACCTGGACAGGCCGTTCGATGAGCAGTTCTTC.

This rearrangement joins TRBV6-1 to TRBJ2-7; 7 bases agree with TRBD2. The trim removed 8 bases at V and 2 bases at J, leaving 18 bases unmatched. Germline-derived CDR1 and CDR2 are MNHNS and SASEGT. There are 17 residues in the CDR3. CDR3 sequence (DNA): TGTGCCAGCTCGAAGGCTACCCTAGCGGCGATCCCCTACGAGCAGTACTTC. It encodes CASSKATLAAIPYEQYF.

This sequence joins TRBV20-1 and TRBJ2-4; 7 nucleotides match TRBD1. The J call may be wrong; the DNA end is better matched by TRBJ2-7. Germline V gene lookup returns CDR1 DFQATT and CDR2 SNEGSKA (reference sequence). CDR3 length: 15 residues. The CDR3 DNA is TGCAGTGCTAGTGGCTCGACAGGGATAACCTACGAGCAGTACTTC. Its protein product is CSASGSTGITYEQYF.

This chain uses TRBV7-2 with TRBJ2-5; perhaps TRBD1 as D (5 bases). V gave up 2 bases and J gave up 5 bases, with 9 bases separating them. Looked up from germline, CDR1 is SGHTA and CDR2 is FQGNSA. The length of the CDR3 is 13 residues. CDR3 DNA: TGTGCCAGCAGCTTATTACAGGCCGAGACCCAGTACTTC. Amino acid sequence: CASSLLQAETQYF.

The chain employs TRBV13 and TRBJ1-4; D not certain. CDR1 PRHDT and CDR2 FYEKMQ come from the germline V gene (reference sequence). Between the trimmed V and J ends, which lost 0 bases and 0 bases, there was a span of 5 bases. The CDR3 totals 15 residues. CDR3 sequence: CASSLGRTTNEKLFF. The CDR3 coding sequence is TGTGCCAGCAGCTTAGGCAGAACAACTAATGAAAAACTGTTTTTT.

This chain uses TRBV4-2 with TRBJ1-2; tentatively, D is TRBD1 (6 bases). The germline gives CDR1 LGHNA, CDR2 YNFKEQ. The CDR3 runs to 15 residues. With 2 bases removed from V and 5 bases from J, the gap between germline ends came to 15 bases. CDR3 coding DNA: TGTGCCAGCAGCCAAACCTCGGACAGCCGGTATGGCTACACCTTC. Its translation is CASSQTSDSRYGYTF.